These T cell receptor beta chains were read from a single sample in a study of T cells in Graves' hyperthyroidism and ophthalmopathy. MiXCR, applied by TCRdb to the multiplex PCR reads, yields one record per CDR3 protein. The sample lists roughly 500,000 distinct CDR3 sequences; 46% were seen once. The specimen was peripheral blood or thyroid tissue (not recorded which). Receptors originate from an adult woman with Graves' disease, either hyperthyroidism or ophthalmopathy (not recorded which). Each CDR3 is given with its conserved first and last residue. A D gene is named only where the DNA matches it firmly. Clone size is given for some rows only: seen once, a few or many times, or a class if the clone is expanded.

J gene	clone size	D gene	V gene	CDR3 DNA	CDR3 protein
TRBJ2-5	NA	NA	TRBV12-3/TRBV12-4	TGTGCCAGCAGCCTCAGGGGAGCTGCCAAAGAGACCCAGTACTTC	CASSLRGAAKETQYF
TRBJ2-6	NA	NA	TRBV29-1	TGCAGCGTTCATCTTGCGTCTGGGGCCAACGTCCTGACTTTC	CSVHLASGANVLTF
TRBJ1-1	many	NA	TRBV20-1	TGCAGTGCTCTCTGGGGACCTGGGAACACTGAAGCTTTCTTT	CSALWGPGNTEAFF
TRBJ1-2	NA	NA	TRBV30	TGTGCCTGGAGTGTAAGGGCCAGGGCGAACTATGGCTACACCTTC	CAWSVRARANYGYTF
TRBJ2-7	NA	TRBD2	TRBV11-2	TGTGCCAGCAGCAGGGGGGTAGCGGGACCCAGTCCTTACGAGCAGTACTTC	CASSRGVAGPSPYEQYF
TRBJ1-1	many	NA	TRBV10-1	TGCGCCAGCAGTGAGTCCACTATGGGGGCGCCGAACACTGAAGCTTTCTTT	CASSESTMGAPNTEAFF
TRBJ1-1	many	NA	TRBV6-1	TGTGCCAGCAGCCGCCTCCGGGACACTGAAGCTTTCTTT	CASSRLRDTEAFF
TRBJ2-2	NA	NA	TRBV29-1	TGCAGCGCGGACAGACCGAACACCGGGGAGCTGTTTTTT	CSADRPNTGELFF
TRBJ1-3	many	NA	TRBV7-3	TGTGCCAGCAGCCTCCTTCCCGGGACTGGAAACACCATATATTTT	CASSLLPGTGNTIYF
TRBJ1-1	few	TRBD1	TRBV2	TGTGCCATCAGGAGGGACAGGGTAGAATCTGAAGCTTTCTTT	CAIRRDRVESEAFF
TRBJ2-7	many	TRBD1	TRBV2	TGTGCCAGCAGGACAGGGTCGGGGACCTACGAGCAGTACTTC	CASRTGSGTYEQYF
TRBJ1-1	many	NA	TRBV20-1	TGCAGTGCTCGTCGGCAGATTGAAGCTTTCTTT	CSARRQIEAFF
TRBJ1-3	many	NA	TRBV7-9	TGTGCCAGCAGCTTAACCTTCGTGCACCTCTCTGGAAACACCATATATTTT	CASSLTFVHLSGNTIYF
TRBJ1-5	NA	TRBD1	TRBV10-3	TGTGCCACGAGGGGAGGTCGGACAGGGTGGCCGGGGCCCCAGCATTTT	CATRGGRTGWPGPQHF
TRBJ1-2	many	TRBD1	TRBV7-9	TGTGCCAGCAGCTTAGAACAGGGGGCCGCCCTAGGGGGCTACACCTTC	CASSLEQGAALGGYTF
TRBJ2-5	many	TRBD2	TRBV28	TGTGCCAGCAGTTTATCAGCGGGAGTGTGGGAGACCCAGTACTTC	CASSLSAGVWETQYF
TRBJ1-1	NA	NA	TRBV2	TGTGCCAGCAGTGTTGACGCAGAGAACACTGAAGCTTTCTTT	CASSVDAENTEAFF
TRBJ2-2	NA	NA	TRBV10-3	TGTGCCATCAGTGGTAAAGAGGGGAACACCGGGGAGCTGTTTTTT	CAISGKEGNTGELFF
TRBJ1-4	many	NA	TRBV11-2	TGTGCCAGCAGCGCCAACCTAGCAACTAATGAAAAACTGTTTTTT	CASSANLATNEKLFF
TRBJ1-1	NA	NA	TRBV10-3	TGTGCCATCAGTGCGGACGGTCGAACTGAAGCTTTCTTT	CAISADGRTEAFF
TRBJ2-7	many	NA	TRBV4-2	TGTGCCAGCAGCCAAGATAGGTCAAGCTCCTACGAGCAGTACTTC	CASSQDRSSSYEQYF
TRBJ2-7	many	TRBD1	TRBV14	TGTGCCAGCAGGGGACAGGGGGGGGCCTCCTACGAGCAGTACTTC	CASRGQGGASYEQYF
TRBJ2-5	many	TRBD1	TRBV27	TGTGCCAGCCGGGGACAGGGGGCTTGGGAGACCCAGTACTTC	CASRGQGAWETQYF
TRBJ1-4	once	NA	TRBV7-9	TGTGCCAGCCCCTTCAGGCGGAACACTGAAAAACTGTTTTTT	CASPFRRNTEKLFF
TRBJ2-5	NA	TRBD1	TRBV10-3	TGTGCCATCAGTGAAGGGACAGGGGGCTGGGAGACCCAGTACTTC	CAISEGTGGWETQYF
TRBJ2-7	many	TRBD2	TRBV2	TGTGCCAGCGGGCTGGCTAGCGGGAGCTCCTACGAGCAGTACTTC	CASGLASGSSYEQYF
TRBJ2-7	few	NA	TRBV3-1	TGTGCCAGCAGCGGGGACAAACACTACGAGCAGTACTTC	CASSGDKHYEQYF
TRBJ2-5	many	TRBD1	TRBV5-1	TGCGCCAGCAGCTGGGGGCCAGACAGGGCGGCCCAGTACTTC	CASSWGPDRAAQYF
TRBJ1-2	NA	NA	TRBV2	TGTGCCAGCAGTGGAGGCACAGATCGTGGGTTTGCGTTC	CASSGGTDRGFAF
TRBJ2-7	many	NA	TRBV9	TGTGCCAGCAGTGCCACAGGGGGAGGGACTCACTCCTACGAGCAGTACTTC	CASSATGGGTHSYEQYF
TRBJ2-7	NA	NA	TRBV6-2/TRBV6-3	TGTGCCAGCAGAAAAGACGGGAGCTCCTACGAGCAGTACTTC	CASRKDGSSYEQYF
TRBJ1-1	NA	NA	TRBV29-1	TGCAGCATTTTGCGGGGATTGAACACTGAAGCTTTCTTT	CSILRGLNTEAFF
TRBJ1-2	once	NA	TRBV7-3	TGTGCCAGCAGCCACGGCGGGGGATACTACTTC	CASSHGGGYYF
TRBJ1-5	NA	NA	TRBV24-1	TGTGCCACCAGTGATACTAGCGGGAGTTTAGGCGGCCGGGAGACCCAGCATTTT	CATSDTSGSLGGRETQHF
TRBJ1-6	many	TRBD1	TRBV6-5	TGTGCCAGCAGGCTCGGTTTGGGACAGGGGGGTTCACCCCTCCACTTT	CASRLGLGQGGSPLHF
TRBJ1-5	many	NA	TRBV10-2	TGCGCCAGCGTAGGGGATTGGGTTCGGCCCCAGCATTTT	CASVGDWVRPQHF
TRBJ2-5	many	NA	TRBV4-2	TGTGCCAGCAGCCAAGAAAGACGGGACCAAGAGACCCAGTACTTC	CASSQERRDQETQYF
TRBJ2-5	NA	TRBD2	TRBV20-1	TGCAGTGCTAGAGTGGCCAGCGGGAGTGGGGAGACCCAGTACTTC	CSARVASGSGETQYF
TRBJ1-3	NA	NA	TRBV15	TGTGCCACCAGGGGGTACACCATATATTTT	CATRGYTIYF
TRBJ1-6	NA	NA	TRBV10-3	TGTGCCATAGCCCCGAACAGCTCGAGAGATTCACCCCTCCACTTT	CAIAPNSSRDSPLHF
TRBJ2-3	many	NA	TRBV9	TGTGCCAGCAGCCCAAGGACTACAGATTATACGCAGTATTTT	CASSPRTTDYTQYF
TRBJ1-1	NA	NA	TRBV10-3	TGTGCCATCAGTGAGGATACGGGGGGTATGGCTGAAGCTTTCTTT	CAISEDTGGMAEAFF
TRBJ1-2	many	TRBD1	TRBV9	TGTGCCAGCAGCGGCCGACAGGGGGAGAATGGCTACACCTTC	CASSGRQGENGYTF
TRBJ1-2	many	TRBD1	TRBV2	TGTGCCAGCAGCGGGACAGGTGGTGATGCGGGTGGCTACACCTTC	CASSGTGGDAGGYTF
TRBJ2-3	NA	NA	TRBV5-1	TGCGCCAGCAGCTTGGTGGATACGACGGATACGCAGTATTTT	CASSLVDTTDTQYF
TRBJ2-7	NA	TRBD1	TRBV28	TGTGCCAGCAGAACGGGACAGCACTACGAGCAGTACTTC	CASRTGQHYEQYF
TRBJ2-2	NA	TRBD2	TRBV25-1	TGTGCGTTAGCGGGAGAGGACACCGGGGAGCTGTTTTTT	CALAGEDTGELFF
TRBJ2-2	many	NA	TRBV19	TGTGCCAGTAATAAGGGGCCGGGGGAGCTGTTTTTT	CASNKGPGELFF
TRBJ2-7	NA	TRBD2	TRBV7-2	TGTGCCAGCAGCTTACGGACTAGCGGGACTACCACCTACGAGCAGTACTTC	CASSLRTSGTTTYEQYF
TRBJ1-1	many	TRBD1	TRBV5-1	TGCGCCAGCAGCTCCGGACAGGGGATGAACACTGAAGCTTTCTTT	CASSSGQGMNTEAFF
TRBJ2-7	NA	TRBD2	TRBV29-1	TGCAGCGTTGCCGGAGGAGCGGGAGGGCCATACGAGCAGTACTTC	CSVAGGAGGPYEQYF
TRBJ1-2	NA	TRBD1	TRBV7-8	TGTGCCAGCAGCCAACAGGGGGCCAGCTACACCTTC	CASSQQGASYTF
TRBJ1-1	NA	TRBD1	TRBV19	TGTGCCAGTAGTATCGCCGGGACAGTGGCTTCCACTTACCCTGAAGCTTTCTTT	CASSIAGTVASTYPEAFF
TRBJ2-2	NA	NA	TRBV11-2	TGTGCCAGCAGCGCCCGGACAGTGAACACCGGGGAGCTGTTTTTT	CASSARTVNTGELFF
TRBJ1-1	once	NA	TRBV20-1	TGCAGTGCTAATTCCGGGTTTACTGAAGCTTTCTTT	CSANSGFTEAFF